The 17 T cell receptor beta chains reported below all come from one sample, sequenced in a study of blood T cell repertoires in COVID-19. Measured with immunoSEQ multiplex PCR; TCRdb has only the in-frame clones, and not every one. This sample yields over 120,000 clones, of which about 86% are seen a single time; approximately 8% belongs to the top ten. The sequenced sample consisted of peripheral blood. These receptors all stem from a human donor in a cohort sampled during active COVID-19.

This chain uses TRBV28 with TRBJ2-7, with D hard to call. Per germline, CDR1 MDHEN and CDR2 SYDVKM. Trimming pared 4 bases from V and 9 bases from J, leaving 10 bases between. The CDR3 is made up of 11 amino acids. The CDR3 coding sequence is TGTGCCAGCAGTTCCCTCGGCGGGCAGTACTTC. This codes for CASSSLGGQYF.

The rearrangement joins TRBV5-1 to TRBJ2-5; D is ambiguous. Germline CDR1 and CDR2: SGHRS and YFSETQ. The CDR3 runs 14 residues. Trimming cost V 1 base and J 5 bases, with 12 bases left between them. CDR3 region: CASSLSQVGETQYF. The CDR3 DNA sequence: TGCGCCAGCAGCTTGTCGCAGGTTGGGGAGACCCAGTACTTC.

The V gene is TRBV5-4, the J gene TRBJ1-2; D is unclear. The CDR3 has 14 amino acids. Germline V gives CDR1 SGHNT, CDR2 YYREEE (reference sequence). Trimming stripped 1 base from V and 4 bases from J, with 11 bases between. CDR3: CASSLSEALYGYTF. CDR3 nucleotide sequence: TGTGCCAGCAGCTTGTCAGAGGCCCTCTATGGCTACACCTTC.

This chain connects TRBV5-6 to TRBJ2-7; 9 nucleotides align to TRBD1. After removal of 5 bases from V and 1 base from J, the junction contained 4 bases not matched to a gene. Germline CDR1 reads SGHDT; CDR2 reads YYEEEE. The CDR3 length is 14 residues. The CDR3 sequence is CASSPGTGSYEQYF. Here the CDR3 DNA reads TGTGCCAGCAGTCCCGGGACAGGGTCCTACGAGCAGTACTTC.

The gene calls are TRBV5-1 and TRBJ2-2, with D unresolved. In germline, CDR1 is SGHRS, CDR2 YFSETQ. Trimming shortened V by 4 bases and J by 2 bases, and 12 bases separated the two germline ends. This CDR3 spans 15 amino acids. This CDR3 is CASSLSVLNTGELFF. CDR3 nucleotide sequence: TGCGCCAGCAGCCTCTCGGTTTTAAACACCGGGGAGCTGTTTTTT.

The V gene is TRBV19, the J gene TRBJ2-1, with a weak D call TRBD2 (5 bases). The V end was cut by 6 bases, the J end by 2 bases, with 14 bases between. The germline V gene has CDR1 LNHDA and CDR2 SQIVND (reference sequence). The CDR3 is 15 amino acids. CDR3 bases: TGTGCCAGTAGCCCCGGGATTAACGCCTACAATGAGCAGTTCTTC. As protein: CASSPGINAYNEQFF.

This clone has a handful of counts. The CDR3 region is CASTPTSSGARELFF. For the CDR3, the DNA is TGTGCCAGTACTCCCACTAGCAGTGGAGCTCGGGAGCTGTTTTTT. The gene calls are TRBV19 and TRBJ2-2; a weak D match, TRBD2 (6 bases). The V and J ends lost 7 bases and 9 bases respectively, with 21 bases between them. This CDR3 spans 15 amino acids. Germline V gene lookup returns CDR1 LNHDA and CDR2 SQIVND (reference sequence). Supplemented by reference TRBV19 and TRBJ2-2, the full variable domain reads DGGITQSPKYLFRKEGQNVTLSCEQNLNHDAMYWYRQDPGQGLRLIYYSQIVNDFQKGDIAEGYSVSREKKESFPLTVTSAQKNPTAFYLCASTPTSSGARELFFGEGSRLTVL.

The chain couples TRBV5-5 to TRBJ1-5; 7 bases fit TRBD1. Trimming cost V 4 bases and J 3 bases; bases outside gene matches: 4. CDR1 is SGHKS, CDR2 YYEKEE, per germline (reference sequence). The CDR3 runs 14 residues. The CDR3 reads CASSLDRPNQPQHF. CDR3 DNA sequence: TGTGCCAGCAGCCTGGACAGGCCCAATCAGCCCCAGCATTTT.

This clone was seen just once. Different DNA sequences within this sample yield the same CDR3. CDR3: CASSSGVYGYTF. CDR3 coding DNA: TGTGCCAGCAGTTCAGGTGTCTATGGCTACACCTTC. This rearrangement joins TRBV28 to TRBJ1-2; D is unclear. V dropped 4 bases and J dropped 4 bases, with 7 bases sitting between them. CDR1 and CDR2 (germline): MDHEN, SYDVKM. This CDR3 comprises 12 residues.

This chain connects TRBV7-2 to TRBJ1-3, with a possible D match to TRBD1 (6 bases). V lost 5 bases to trimming and J lost 0 bases, with 17 bases between them. Germline CDR1 and CDR2: SGHTA and FQGNSA. The CDR3 runs 17 residues. CDR3 protein: CASSPRTAGLSGNTIYF. The CDR3 nucleotides are TGTGCCAGCAGCCCCCGGACAGCCGGACTCTCTGGAAACACCATATATTTT.

This chain joins TRBV6-5 and TRBJ2-7, with D perhaps matching TRBD1 (6 bases). In germline, CDR1 is MNHEY, CDR2 SVGAGI. The V end was cut by 2 bases, the J end by 5 bases, with 13 bases between. The CDR3 consists of 14 residues. This CDR3 is CASSYDRSTNEQYF. In DNA form, the CDR3 reads TGTGCCAGCAGTTACGACAGGAGCACAAACGAGCAGTACTTC.

The V gene is TRBV9, the J gene TRBJ2-2; no clear D gene. The germline CDR1 and CDR2 sequences are SGDLS and YYNGEE. The CDR3 runs to 14 residues. Trimming pared 4 bases from V and 6 bases from J, leaving 13 bases between. The CDR3 sequence is CASSTFLSAGELFF. In DNA form, the CDR3 reads TGTGCCAGCAGCACCTTCCTATCTGCCGGGGAGCTGTTTTTT.

This clone is a singleton in its sample. The V gene is TRBV3-1 (or the pseudogene TRBV3-2), the J gene TRBJ2-3, with TRBD1 matching 7 bases. Germline CDR1 LGHDT, CDR2 YNNKEL (reference sequence). V gave up 2 bases and J gave up 1 base; unmatched junction bases: 0. The CDR3 has 14 residues. The CDR3 nucleotides read TGTGCCAGCAGCCAAACAGGGGGCACAGATACGCAGTATTTT. This sequence encodes CASSQTGGTDTQYF.

This sequence joins TRBV6-5 and TRBJ2-1; TRBD2 might be the D (6 bases). The CDR3 loop spans 15 amino acids. Germline lookup yields CDR1 MNHEY and CDR2 SVGAGI. Between the trimmed V and J ends, which lost 4 bases and 0 bases, there was a span of 10 bases. In DNA form, the CDR3 reads TGTGCCAGCAGTTTCGGAGGGACCTCCTACAATGAGCAGTTCTTC. It specifies CASSFGGTSYNEQFF.

The rearrangement uses TRBV4-1 and TRBJ2-1, with TRBD2 matching over 14 bases. This CDR3 has 17 residues. Germline-derived CDR1 and CDR2 are MGHRA and YSYEKL. Unmatched junction bases numbered 6, after V lost 4 bases and J lost 4 bases. CDR3: CASSPMTSGRAYNEQFF. CDR3 sequence (DNA): TGCGCCAGCAGCCCCATGACTAGCGGGAGGGCTTACAATGAGCAGTTCTTC.

A single count supports this clone. V usage is TRBV28 and J usage is TRBJ2-7; TRBD2 agrees at 7 bases. The CDR3 runs 14 residues. Germline V CDR1 and CDR2: MDHEN, SYDVKM. With 2 bases clipped from V and 4 bases from J, the junction kept 5 bases outside the gene matches. In nucleotides, the CDR3 is TGTGCCAGCAGTTTAACCGGGGAGGGTTACGAGCAGTACTTC. It is translated as CASSLTGEGYEQYF.

V gene TRBV3-1 (or the pseudogene TRBV3-2) combines with J gene TRBJ1-2; 7 nucleotides align to TRBD1. CDR3 length equals 12 residues. The V gene's germline CDR1 is LGHDT and CDR2 YNNKEL (reference sequence). J lost 8 bases, V lost 4 bases, and 4 bases had no gene match. CDR3 in amino acids: CASSRRQGGYTF. In DNA, the CDR3 is TGTGCCAGCAGCCGCCGACAGGGCGGCTACACCTTC.